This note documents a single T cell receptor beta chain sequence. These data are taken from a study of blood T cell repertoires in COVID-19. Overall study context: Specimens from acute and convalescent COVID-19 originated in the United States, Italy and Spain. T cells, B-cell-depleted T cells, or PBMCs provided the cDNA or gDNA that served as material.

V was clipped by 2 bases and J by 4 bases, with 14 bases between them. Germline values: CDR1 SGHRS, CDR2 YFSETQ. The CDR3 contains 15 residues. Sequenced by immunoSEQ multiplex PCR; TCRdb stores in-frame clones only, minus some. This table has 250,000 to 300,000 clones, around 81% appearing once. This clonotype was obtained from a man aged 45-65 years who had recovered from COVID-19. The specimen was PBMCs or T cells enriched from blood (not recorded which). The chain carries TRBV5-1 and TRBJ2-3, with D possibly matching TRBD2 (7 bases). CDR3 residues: CASSFAGAYSDTQYF. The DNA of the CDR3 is TGCGCCAGCAGCTTCGCGGGGGCGTATTCAGATACGCAGTATTTT.